The 10 T cell receptor beta chains below come from one sample, sequenced in a study of blood T cell repertoires in COVID-19. Clones were read by immunoSEQ multiplex PCR, and TCRdb kept only the in-frame ones, dropping some. This table has 170,000 or so clones, approximately 90% appearing once. Sequenced sample: peripheral blood. The source is a man in his fifties or sixties with acute or convalescent COVID-19.

The CDR3: CASSSGTGSNEQFF. The CDR3 coding sequence is TGTGCCAGCAGCTCCGGGACAGGGTCCAATGAGCAGTTCTTC. J is TRBJ2-1 and V is TRBV7-3; 9 bases map to TRBD1. The germline CDR1 and CDR2 sequences are SGHTA and FQGTGA. V was pared by 4 bases and J by 6 bases, with 4 bases of the junction left unmatched. The CDR3 runs 14 residues.

The chain is built from TRBV27 and TRBJ2-2, with D perhaps TRBD1 (5 bases). V lost 4 bases and J lost 4, with 13 bases in between. The CDR3 totals 15 residues. Germline CDR1 reads MNHEY; CDR2 reads SMNVEV (reference sequence). The DNA for the CDR3 is TGTGCCAGCAGTTGGGGCAGGGTAGGCACCGGGGAGCTGTTTTTT. Translated, it gives CASSWGRVGTGELFF.

The chain employs TRBV28 and TRBJ2-3; 9 bases fit TRBD2. CDR1 MDHEN and CDR2 SYDVKM come from the germline V gene. The J segment lost 7 bases and the V segment lost 2 bases, leaving 7 bases of the junction unmatched. The CDR3 runs 15 residues. The CDR3 region is CASSLKAGGRYTQYF. The CDR3 DNA sequence: TGTGCCAGCAGTTTAAAAGCGGGAGGCCGTTATACGCAGTATTTT.

This clone was found a few times. This rearrangement joins TRBV5-4 to TRBJ2-1; unclear D gene. The CDR3 is made up of 15 amino acids. V dropped 0 bases and J dropped 0 bases, with 7 bases sitting between them. Germline CDR1 reads SGHNT; CDR2 reads YYREEE (reference sequence). CDR3 amino acids: CASSLDRSSYNEQFF. The CDR3 nucleotides are TGTGCCAGCAGCTTGGACAGAAGCTCCTACAATGAGCAGTTCTTC.

V is TRBV29-1 and J is TRBJ2-2; weak D call: TRBD1 (6 bases). Germline CDR1 reads SQVTM; CDR2 reads ANQGSEA. The CDR3 loop spans 13 amino acids. V gave up 7 bases and J gave up 1 base, with 10 bases separating them. The CDR3 loop is CSGAGVNTGELFF. CDR3 nucleotides: TGCAGCGGGGCAGGGGTGAACACCGGGGAGCTGTTTTTT.

The genes are TRBV28 and TRBJ2-7, with D possibly TRBD1 on 6 matching bases. Trimming took 4 bases from V and 6 from J, leaving 19 bases between them. The CDR3 has 15 residues. Germline V lookup: CDR1 MDHEN, CDR2 SYDVKM. The CDR3 DNA reads as TGTGCCAGCAGTTCCGACAAAACAGGGACCTCCGAGCAGTACTTC. As protein: CASSSDKTGTSEQYF.

The V and J genes are TRBV5-1 and TRBJ2-2; TRBD2 aligns across 8 bases. This CDR3 is built from 16 residues. CDR1 is SGHRS, CDR2 YFSETQ, per germline. V shed 4 bases, J shed 2 bases, and the junction held 7 bases outside the gene matches. CDR3 in amino acids: CASSRREAGNTGELFF. As DNA, the CDR3 is TGCGCCAGCAGCCGGCGGGAGGCGGGAAACACCGGGGAGCTGTTTTTT.

The V gene is TRBV11-3, the J gene TRBJ2-1, with TRBD2 as a possible D gene (6 bases). In germline, CDR1 is SGHNT, CDR2 YENEEA. The CDR3 spans 14 residues. V shed 2 bases and J shed 7 bases, with 12 bases lying between them. CDR3 bases: TGTGCCAGCAGCTTAACCGGGAGCTGGAATGAGCAGTTCTTC. This translates into CASSLTGSWNEQFF.

The rearrangement uses TRBV20-1 and TRBJ1-2; tentatively, D is TRBD1 (5 bases). The CDR3 runs 18 residues. The germline CDR1 and CDR2 sequences are DFQATT and SNEGSKA (reference sequence). V was cut by 3 bases and J by 0 bases, with 23 bases left in between. DNA of the CDR3: TGCAGTGCTAGTGCCCAGGAAGGGGCAGTCGGAGCTAACTATGGCTACACCTTC. It yields the protein CSASAQEGAVGANYGYTF.

For the CDR3, the DNA is TGTGCCAGCACCGACCGCAGGGGGGCGGACAATCAGCCCCAGCATTTT. Its translation: CASTDRRGADNQPQHF. The genes are TRBV28 and TRBJ1-5, with 7 positions matching TRBD1. CDR3 length equals 16 residues. Germline trimming cut 7 bases from V and 3 bases from J; bases unmatched to any gene: 12. CDR1 and CDR2 from the germline V gene are MDHEN and SYDVKM.